This entry describes one T cell receptor (beta chain). Its matching antigen is unknown. This record comes from a study of CD8 T cells in ankylosing spondylitis. General study results and limits: The clones that were linked to disease were reported to be significantly enriched in matched synovial fluid samples from ankylosing spondylitis patients. As for the disease-linked clones, they showed a CD8+ phenotype and occurred at relatively low frequencies in peripheral blood. A motif of eight highly homologous TCR beta variants was seen as apparently characteristic of ankylosing spondylitis blood.

Each TCR beta library was made by quantitative 5'-RACE that incorporated molecular barcodes. TCRdb reprocessed the 5' RACE reads via MiXCR and lists one record per CDR3 protein. The data show under 850,000 distinct CDR3 sequences, around 19% seen once. CDR1 is SGHNT, CDR2 YENEEA, per germline. Trimming stripped 2 bases from V and 7 bases from J, with 23 bases between. The CDR3 totals 17 residues. The J gene is TRBJ2-5, the V gene TRBV11-3; possible D gene TRBD2, 6 bases. This sequence was found in a male donor with ankylosing spondylitis. Specimen: blood, either unsorted or a sorted T cell fraction (not recorded which). CDR3 in DNA: TGTGCCAGCAGCTTATCCGTCGGGGACTCAAGAAGAAGGACCCAGTACTTC. The encoded protein is CASSLSVGDSRRRTQYF.